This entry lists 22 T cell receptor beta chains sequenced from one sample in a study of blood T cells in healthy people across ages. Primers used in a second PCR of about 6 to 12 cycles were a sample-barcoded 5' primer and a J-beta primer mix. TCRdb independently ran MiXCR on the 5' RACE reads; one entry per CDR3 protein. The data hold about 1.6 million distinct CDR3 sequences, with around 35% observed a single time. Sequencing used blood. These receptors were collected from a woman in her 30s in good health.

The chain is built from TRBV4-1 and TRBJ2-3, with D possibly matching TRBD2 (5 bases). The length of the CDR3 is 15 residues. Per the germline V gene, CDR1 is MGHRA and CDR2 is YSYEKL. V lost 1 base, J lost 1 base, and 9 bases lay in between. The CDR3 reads CASSQAPSRTDTQYF. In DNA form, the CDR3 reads TGCGCCAGCAGCCAAGCTCCTAGCCGCACAGATACGCAGTATTTT.

The CDR3 here is CASSSLRSTGELFF. CDR3 in DNA: TGCGCCAGCAGCTCCCTCCGGAGCACCGGGGAGCTGTTTTTT. J is TRBJ2-2 and V is TRBV5-1, with D hard to call. CDR1 and CDR2 (germline): SGHRS, YFSETQ. Trimming took off 3 bases at V and 4 bases at J, with 10 bases between the two ends. This CDR3 is 14 amino acids long.

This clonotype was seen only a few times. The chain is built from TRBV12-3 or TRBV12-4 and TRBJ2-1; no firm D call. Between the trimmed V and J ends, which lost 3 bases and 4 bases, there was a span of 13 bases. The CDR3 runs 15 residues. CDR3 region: CASSFLGVGYNEQFF. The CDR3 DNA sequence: TGTGCCAGCAGTTTTTTGGGTGTGGGGTACAATGAGCAGTTCTTC.

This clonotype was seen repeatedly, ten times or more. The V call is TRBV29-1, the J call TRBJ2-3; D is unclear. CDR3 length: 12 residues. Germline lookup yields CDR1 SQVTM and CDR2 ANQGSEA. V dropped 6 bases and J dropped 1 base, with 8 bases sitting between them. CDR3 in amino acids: CSVDPGTDTQYF. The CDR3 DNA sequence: TGCAGCGTCGATCCCGGCACAGATACGCAGTATTTT.

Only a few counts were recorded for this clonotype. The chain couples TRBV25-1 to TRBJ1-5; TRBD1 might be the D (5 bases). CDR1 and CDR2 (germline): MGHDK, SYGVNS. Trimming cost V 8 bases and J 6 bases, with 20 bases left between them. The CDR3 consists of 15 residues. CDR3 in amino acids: CASASSGQKSQPQHF. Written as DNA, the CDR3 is TGTGCCAGCGCCTCTTCCGGACAAAAATCTCAGCCCCAGCATTTT.

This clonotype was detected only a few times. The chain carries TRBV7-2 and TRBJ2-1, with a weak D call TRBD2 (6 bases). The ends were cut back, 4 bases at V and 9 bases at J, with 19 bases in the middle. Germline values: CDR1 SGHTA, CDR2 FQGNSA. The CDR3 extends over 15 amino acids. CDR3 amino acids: CASSSDLALGGEQFF. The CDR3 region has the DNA TGTGCCAGCAGCTCAGATCTAGCGCTGGGAGGTGAGCAGTTCTTC.

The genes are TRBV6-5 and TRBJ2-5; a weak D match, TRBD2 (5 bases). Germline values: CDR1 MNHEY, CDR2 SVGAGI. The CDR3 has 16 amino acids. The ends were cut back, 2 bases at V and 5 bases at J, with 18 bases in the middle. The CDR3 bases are TGTGCCAGCAGTTACGCTGACCGAGGCCGGGGTGAGACCCAGTACTTC. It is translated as CASSYADRGRGETQYF.

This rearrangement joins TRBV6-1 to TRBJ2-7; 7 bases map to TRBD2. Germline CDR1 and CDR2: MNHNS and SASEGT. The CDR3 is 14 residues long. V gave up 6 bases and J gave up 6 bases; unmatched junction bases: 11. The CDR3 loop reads CASSPGGTLPEQYF. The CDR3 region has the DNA TGTGCCAGCAGCCCCGGGGGGACCCTACCCGAGCAGTACTTC.

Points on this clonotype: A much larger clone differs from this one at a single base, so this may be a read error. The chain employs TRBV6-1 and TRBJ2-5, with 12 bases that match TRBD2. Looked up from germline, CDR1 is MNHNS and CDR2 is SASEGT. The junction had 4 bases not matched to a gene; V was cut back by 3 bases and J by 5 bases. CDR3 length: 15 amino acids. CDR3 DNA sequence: TGTGCCAGCAGTGATCTAGCGGGGGGGCCGGAGACCCAGTACTTC. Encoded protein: CASSDLAGGPETQYF.

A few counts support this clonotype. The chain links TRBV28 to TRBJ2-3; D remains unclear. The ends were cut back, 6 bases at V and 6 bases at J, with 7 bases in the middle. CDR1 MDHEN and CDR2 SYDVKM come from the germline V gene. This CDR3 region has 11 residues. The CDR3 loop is CASRGYDTQYF. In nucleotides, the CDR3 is TGTGCCAGCAGGGGGTATGATACGCAGTATTTT.

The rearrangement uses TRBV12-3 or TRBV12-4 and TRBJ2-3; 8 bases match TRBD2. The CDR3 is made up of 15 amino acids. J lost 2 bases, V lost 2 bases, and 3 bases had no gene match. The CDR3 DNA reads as TGTGCCAGCAGTTTAACAGCGGGGGCCACAGATACGCAGTATTTT. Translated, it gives CASSLTAGATDTQYF.

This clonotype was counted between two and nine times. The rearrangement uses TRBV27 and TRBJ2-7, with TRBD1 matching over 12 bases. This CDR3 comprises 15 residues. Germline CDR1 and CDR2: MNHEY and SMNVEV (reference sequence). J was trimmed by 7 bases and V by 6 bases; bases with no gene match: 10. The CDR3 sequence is CASRGFGTGGGEQYF. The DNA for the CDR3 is TGTGCCAGCAGAGGGTTCGGGACAGGGGGCGGAGAGCAGTACTTC.

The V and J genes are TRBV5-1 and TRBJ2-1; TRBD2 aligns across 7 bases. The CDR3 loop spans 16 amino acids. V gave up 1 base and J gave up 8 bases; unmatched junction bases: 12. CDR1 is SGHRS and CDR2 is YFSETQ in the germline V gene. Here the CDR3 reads CASSLTVASGVDEQFF. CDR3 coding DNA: TGCGCCAGCAGCTTGACGGTGGCTAGCGGCGTCGATGAGCAGTTCTTC.

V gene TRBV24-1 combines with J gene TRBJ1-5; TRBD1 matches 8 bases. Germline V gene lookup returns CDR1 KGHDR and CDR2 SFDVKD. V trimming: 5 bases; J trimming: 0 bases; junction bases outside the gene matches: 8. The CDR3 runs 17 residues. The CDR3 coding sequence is TGTGCCACCAGTGGGTCGAAGACAGGGGTTAGCAATCAGCCCCAGCATTTT. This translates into CATSGSKTGVSNQPQHF.

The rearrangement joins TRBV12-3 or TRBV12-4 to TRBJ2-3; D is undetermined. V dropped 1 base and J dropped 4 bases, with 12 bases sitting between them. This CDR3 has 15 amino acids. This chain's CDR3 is CASSLVYQYADTQYF. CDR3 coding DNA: TGTGCCAGCAGTTTAGTGTATCAGTATGCAGATACGCAGTATTTT.

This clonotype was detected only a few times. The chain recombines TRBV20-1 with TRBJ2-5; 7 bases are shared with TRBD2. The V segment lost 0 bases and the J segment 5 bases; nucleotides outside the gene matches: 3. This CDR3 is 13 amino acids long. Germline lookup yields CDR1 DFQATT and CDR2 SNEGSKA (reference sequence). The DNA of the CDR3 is TGCAGTGCTAGAGATACTAGCGTTGAGACCCAGTACTTC. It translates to CSARDTSVETQYF.

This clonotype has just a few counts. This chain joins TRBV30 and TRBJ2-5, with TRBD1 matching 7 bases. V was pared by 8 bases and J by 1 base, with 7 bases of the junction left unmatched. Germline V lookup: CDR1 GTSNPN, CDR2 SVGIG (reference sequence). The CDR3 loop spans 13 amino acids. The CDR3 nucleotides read TGTGCCCGGAAGGGGGCCCTCCAAGAGACCCAGTACTTC. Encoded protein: CARKGALQETQYF. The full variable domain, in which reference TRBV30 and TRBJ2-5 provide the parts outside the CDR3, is SQTIHQWPATLVQPVGSPLSLECTVEGTSNPNLYWYRQAAGRGLQLLFYSVGIGQISSEVPQNLSASRPQDRQFILSSKKLLLSDSGFYLCARKGALQETQYFGPGTRLLVL.

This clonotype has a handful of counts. This CDR3 reads CASSQTYRGLGQPQHF. DNA for the CDR3: TGTGCCAGCAGCCAAACGTACAGGGGTTTGGGTCAGCCCCAGCATTTT. This chain joins TRBV3-1 and TRBJ1-5, with 7 bases fitting TRBD1. This CDR3 is built from 16 residues. Germline assignment: CDR1 LGHDT and CDR2 YNNKEL (reference sequence). V was clipped by 2 bases and J by 6 bases; unmatched bases: 10.

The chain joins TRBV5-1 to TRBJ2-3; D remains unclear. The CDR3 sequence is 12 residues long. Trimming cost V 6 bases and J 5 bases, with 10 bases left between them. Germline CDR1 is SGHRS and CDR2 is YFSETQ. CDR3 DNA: TGCGCCAGCACAACGGACCGAGATACGCAGTATTTT. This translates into CASTTDRDTQYF.

The CDR3 loop is CASSLGTSAEAFF. CDR3 sequence (DNA): TGTGCCAGCAGCTTAGGGACTAGCGCTGAAGCTTTCTTT. J is TRBJ1-1 and V is TRBV7-6; D ambiguous. Trimming pared 1 base from V and 6 bases from J, leaving 9 bases between. This CDR3 contains 13 residues. Germline values: CDR1 SGHVS, CDR2 FNYEAQ.

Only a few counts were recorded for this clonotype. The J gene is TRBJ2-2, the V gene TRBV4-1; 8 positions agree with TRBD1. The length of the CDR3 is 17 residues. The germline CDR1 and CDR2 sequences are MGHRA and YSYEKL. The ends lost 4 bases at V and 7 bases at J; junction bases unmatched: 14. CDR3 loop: CASSLQKPGGAGGELFF. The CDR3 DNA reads TGCGCCAGCAGCCTACAAAAGCCAGGGGGCGCAGGCGGGGAGCTGTTTTTT.

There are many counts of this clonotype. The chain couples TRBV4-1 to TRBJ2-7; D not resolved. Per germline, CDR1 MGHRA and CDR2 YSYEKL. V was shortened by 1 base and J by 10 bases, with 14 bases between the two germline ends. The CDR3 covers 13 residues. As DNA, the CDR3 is TGCGCCAGCAGCCAAGTACTCCAAGCTGAACAGTACTTC. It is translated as CASSQVLQAEQYF.